This T cell receptor (beta chain) is drawn from a study of T cells in Graves' hyperthyroidism and ophthalmopathy. Points from the study as a whole: The majority of expanded thyroid clonotypes above 0.001 also appeared in blood. Stable hyperthyroidism was separated from ophthalmopathy by a model based on 13 V-J features.

PBMCs were obtained from 10 ml fresh peripheral blood. CDR3 size: 16 residues. Germline values: CDR1 SGHVT, CDR2 SQSDAQ. V gave up 5 bases and J gave up 9 bases; unmatched junction bases: 16. About this clonotype: Its antigen is as yet unknown.

Template material for amplifying TCR beta CDR3 regions consisted of RNA transcripts. A first-round RT-PCR of the TCR CDR3 used the HTBI primer set. A single record per CDR3 protein comes from TCRdb applying MiXCR to the multiplex PCR reads. The sample contains tens of thousands of distinct CDR3 sequences, less than 50% of which appear only once. The sequence came from a woman aged 45-65 years with Graves' ophthalmopathy. The rearrangement joins TRBV7-4 to TRBJ2-7; 10 bases line up with TRBD2. Specimen: blood. The CDR3, as DNA: TGTGCCAGCAGCGCAACTAGCGGGGCGGCGAGTGGCGGGCAGTACTTC. Translating it yields CASSATSGAASGGQYF.